One sample yielded the 32 T cell receptor beta chains listed below, sequenced in a study of immune characterization of retroperitoneal liposarcoma. Each CDR3 protein gets one entry after TCRdb re-called the PCR reads with MiXCR. Of some 9,300 distinct CDR3 sequences in the sample, 37% were seen once. Input material: tumor tissue. The receptors were gathered from a male donor with retroperitoneal liposarcoma.

V gene TRBV6-8 combines with J gene TRBJ1-2; no clear D. The CDR3 has 14 residues. The V end lost 4 bases, the J end lost 4 bases, and 13 bases lay between the germline ends. From germline, CDR1 is MNHGY and CDR2 SAAAGT. The CDR3 nucleotides are TGTGCCAGCAGTTTCCGACAACAGAGCTATGGCTACACCTTC. It yields the protein CASSFRQQSYGYTF.

This clonotype was picked up many times. CDR3 region: CASSLGNGFQFF. CDR3 sequence (DNA): TGTGCCAGCAGCTTAGGAAATGGCTTCCAGTTCTTC. This chain joins TRBV11-3 and TRBJ2-1; no firm D call. The germline CDR1 and CDR2 sequences are SGHNT and YENEEA. V was cut by 1 base and J by 13 bases, with 11 bases left in between. The length of the CDR3 is 12 residues.

The gene calls are TRBV6-1 and TRBJ1-2; D gene ambiguous. CDR3 size: 12 residues. Trimming removed 4 bases from V and 8 bases from J, with 11 bases in between. The germline gives CDR1 MNHNS, CDR2 SASEGT. CDR3 bases: TGTGCCAGCAGTGTAGACCTAGGAGGCTACACCTTC. Translating gives CASSVDLGGYTF.

This chain connects TRBV25-1 to TRBJ2-3, with D perhaps TRBD1 (6 bases). Trimming shortened V by 4 bases and J by 1 base, and 9 bases separated the two germline ends. Germline loops: CDR1 MGHDK, CDR2 SYGVNS. CDR3 length equals 14 residues. The DNA for the CDR3 is TGTGCCAGCAGTGGCTACAGGGGCACAGATACGCAGTATTTT. Translation gives CASSGYRGTDTQYF.

This rearrangement joins TRBV6-1 to TRBJ1-6; possible D gene TRBD1, 5 bases. Deletions cut 3 bases from V and 8 bases from J, with 11 bases between. The CDR3 runs to 14 residues. Looked up from germline, CDR1 is MNHNS and CDR2 is SASEGT. The CDR3 region is CASSEWGRDSPLHF. The CDR3 nucleotides are TGTGCCAGCAGTGAGTGGGGCAGGGATTCACCCCTCCACTTT.

Relative to its sample, this clonotype is medium-sized. This rearrangement joins TRBV7-2 to TRBJ2-1; TRBD2 agrees at 10 bases. Losses at the gene ends were 3 bases for V and 0 bases for J; bases not matched to a gene: 2. The CDR3 runs 16 residues. CDR1 is SGHTA and CDR2 is FQGNSA in the germline V gene. The CDR3 DNA reads TGTGCCAGCAGCTTTCCTAGCGGGAGCTCCTACAATGAGCAGTTCTTC. Translation gives CASSFPSGSSYNEQFF.

The J gene is TRBJ2-1, the V gene TRBV6-6; D is uncertain. The CDR3 covers 13 residues. V lost 0 bases and J lost 6, with 6 bases in between. Looked up from germline, CDR1 is MNHNY and CDR2 is SVGAGI (reference sequence). The CDR3 is CASSYSMSNEQFF. CDR3 nucleotide sequence: TGTGCCAGCAGTTACTCGATGTCCAATGAGCAGTTCTTC.

This clonotype was seen more than once but under ten times. The chain couples TRBV6-1 to TRBJ2-1, with 8 bases identical to TRBD2. Germline V gene sequence: CDR1 MNHNS, CDR2 SASEGT. This CDR3 is built from 16 residues. V lost 6 bases and J lost 0; bases outside the gene matches: 7. The CDR3 reads CASSRKSGSSYNEQFF. CDR3 in DNA: TGTGCCAGCAGCCGGAAAAGCGGGAGCTCCTACAATGAGCAGTTCTTC.

This clonotype was picked up many times. The CDR3 DNA sequence: TGTGCCAGCAGTGAAATGAGGGACTTAAAAAACCAAGAGACCCAGTTCTTC. Translation: CASSEMRDLKNQETQFF. The rearrangement links TRBV6-1 to TRBJ2-5, with D possibly matching TRBD2 (6 bases). The better agreement between TRBJ2-1 and the DNA end casts doubt on the J call. This CDR3 has 17 residues. CDR1 and CDR2 (germline): MNHNS, SASEGT.

The rearrangement uses TRBV10-3 and TRBJ2-3, with TRBD2 matching over 11 bases. Germline values: CDR1 ENHRY, CDR2 SYGVKD. J lost 2 bases, V lost 6 bases, and 7 bases had no gene match. This CDR3 region has 16 residues. CDR3 residues: CAIRRGLAAHTDTQYF. The CDR3, as DNA: TGTGCCATCAGGAGGGGACTAGCGGCCCACACAGATACGCAGTATTTT.

In this sample, this clonotype turned up once. The junction departs from germline at one end; a sequencing error may be responsible. This chain links TRBV11-2 with TRBJ2-1; TRBD1 matches at 7 bases. CDR1 and CDR2 (germline): SGHAT, FQNNGV. The CDR3 loop spans 17 amino acids. CDR3 DNA sequence: TGTGCCAGCAGCCTAGACCAACCGGGACAGAGATCCTACGAGCAGTTCTTC. Its translation is CASSLDQPGQRSYEQFF. Full variable domain (rest looked up from reference TRBV11-2 and TRBJ2-1): EAGVAQSPRYKIIEKRQSVAFWCNPISGHATLYWYQQILGQGPKLLIQFQNNGVVDDSQLPKDRFSAERLKGVDSTLKIQPAKLEDSAVYLCASSLDQPGQRSYEQFFGPGTRLTVL.

This clonotype occurred a few times. Here the CDR3 reads CASSPRVSSSTDTQYF. CDR3 coding DNA: TGTGCCAGCAGCCCCCGTGTTTCCAGTTCCACAGATACGCAGTATTTT. The V and J genes are TRBV12-3 or TRBV12-4 and TRBJ2-3; D gene uncertain. The CDR3 is 16 residues long. With 6 bases removed from V and 2 bases from J, the gap between germline ends came to 18 bases.

This clonotype was seen only a few times. This chain joins TRBV7-3 and TRBJ2-2, with D uncertain. Trimming took off 6 bases at V and 7 bases at J, with 9 bases between the two ends. Germline V gene data show CDR1 as SGHTA and CDR2 as FQGTGA. The CDR3 loop spans 12 amino acids. The CDR3 spells CASRTLGGELFF. The CDR3, as DNA: TGTGCCAGCAGGACCTTGGGCGGGGAGCTGTTTTTT.

This clonotype occurred a few times. CDR3 bases: TGTGCCAGCCCCCGTTCCCTTAGCGTTCAGACAGATACGCAGTATTTT. Translated, it gives CASPRSLSVQTDTQYF. The V call is TRBV6-1, the J call TRBJ2-3; tentative D call: TRBD2 (5 bases). The CDR3 sequence is 16 residues long. Germline CDR1 reads MNHNS; CDR2 reads SASEGT. The V end lost 8 bases, the J end lost 3 bases, and 21 bases lay between the germline ends.

This clonotype turned up a few times. The chain carries TRBV27 and TRBJ1-6; D unresolved. Germline CDR1 MNHEY, CDR2 SMNVEV (reference sequence). There are 14 residues in the CDR3. The ends were cut back, 0 bases at V and 4 bases at J, with 4 bases in the middle. Here the CDR3 DNA reads TGTGCCAGCAGTTTATCGCTGTATAATTCACCCCTCCACTTT. Its translation is CASSLSLYNSPLHF.

The chain uses TRBV6-1 and TRBJ2-1; 7 bases fit TRBD2. TRBJ2-4 matches the DNA end more closely, so the J call is doubtful. The CDR3 has 15 residues. Germline V gene lookup returns CDR1 MNHNS and CDR2 SASEGT. CDR3 sequence (DNA): TGTGCCAGCACTAGGGAGGGGACGCCGGGAAACATTCAGTACTTC. Its translation is CASTREGTPGNIQYF.

This chain joins TRBV28 and TRBJ2-1, with D tentatively TRBD2 (5 bases). This CDR3 is built from 15 residues. In germline, CDR1 is MDHEN, CDR2 SYDVKM. The V end was cut by 1 base, the J end by 5 bases, with 12 bases between. This CDR3 reads CASSLYPAGDNEQFF. The CDR3 DNA reads as TGTGCCAGCAGTTTATATCCGGCGGGTGACAATGAGCAGTTCTTC.

The chain has TRBV7-3 and TRBJ2-3; D call uncertain. Germline loops: CDR1 SGHTA, CDR2 FQGTGA. The CDR3 consists of 14 residues. Between the trimmed V and J ends, which lost 2 bases and 4 bases, there was a span of 10 bases. CDR3 in DNA: TGTGCCAGCAGCTTATCTGCAAACGCAGATACGCAGTATTTT. Protein: CASSLSANADTQYF.

The chain combines TRBV6-1 with TRBJ2-1; possibly TRBD2 for D (5 bases). CDR1 MNHNS and CDR2 SASEGT come from the germline V gene. The V and J ends lost 2 bases and 10 bases respectively, with 21 bases between them. The CDR3 has 16 amino acids. The CDR3 protein is CASSEYALASSYEQFF. For the CDR3, the DNA is TGTGCCAGCAGTGAATATGCGCTAGCCAGCTCCTACGAGCAGTTCTTC.

The chain carries TRBV12-3 or TRBV12-4 and TRBJ2-5; 7 bases align to TRBD2. The trim removed 3 bases at V and 4 bases at J, leaving 8 bases unmatched. CDR3 length equals 15 residues. The CDR3 sequence: CASSLDGRAGETQYF. CDR3 coding DNA: TGTGCCAGCAGTTTGGATGGGAGGGCGGGAGAGACCCAGTACTTC.

The genes are TRBV12-3 or TRBV12-4 and TRBJ2-1, with a possible D match to TRBD2 (6 bases). The CDR3 runs 14 residues. Trimming took off 6 bases at V and 10 bases at J, with 19 bases between the two ends. Here the CDR3 reads CASRASRDSYEQFF. Here the CDR3 DNA reads TGTGCCAGCAGGGCGAGCAGGGACTCCTACGAGCAGTTCTTC.

The rearrangement links TRBV7-6 to TRBJ2-7; a weak D match, TRBD2 (6 bases). Trimming stripped 0 bases from V and 5 bases from J, with 14 bases between. CDR1 and CDR2 from the germline V gene are SGHVS and FNYEAQ. This CDR3 has 15 residues. The CDR3 sequence: CASSLAGTPADEQYF. DNA of the CDR3: TGTGCCAGCAGCTTAGCCGGGACTCCCGCCGACGAGCAGTACTTC.

The V gene is TRBV6-6, the J gene TRBJ1-1; no firm D call. Germline-derived CDR1 and CDR2 are MNHNY and SVGAGI (reference sequence). V shed 6 bases and J shed 5 bases, with 16 bases lying between them. CDR3 length equals 14 residues. The CDR3 protein is CASRKMGGKTEAFF. The CDR3 DNA reads TGTGCCAGCAGAAAAATGGGAGGGAAGACTGAAGCTTTCTTT.

The chain joins TRBV6-4 to TRBJ2-3; the D gene is possibly TRBD2 (5 bases). The CDR3 has 14 residues. Trimming took 3 bases from V and 6 from J, leaving 13 bases between them. Per the germline V gene, CDR1 is MRHNA and CDR2 is SNTAGT. CDR3: CASSEGLGADTQYF. In DNA form, the CDR3 reads TGTGCCAGCAGTGAAGGTTTGGGAGCGGATACGCAGTATTTT.

This rearrangement joins TRBV6-2 or TRBV6-3 to TRBJ2-5; tentative D call: TRBD2 (6 bases). The J call is uncertain, as TRBJ2-1 better fits the DNA end. CDR3 length equals 14 residues. Per the germline V gene, CDR1 is MNHEY and CDR2 is SVGEGT. The CDR3 spells CASSMGLVQETQFF. DNA of the CDR3: TGTGCCAGCAGTATGGGACTCGTGCAAGAGACCCAGTTCTTC.

By share, this clonotype ranks as medium-sized (0.01 to 0.1%). This chain connects TRBV6-1 to TRBJ2-1; TRBD1 matches at 8 bases. This CDR3 is built from 13 residues. The germline CDR1 and CDR2 sequences are MNHNS and SASEGT. With 7 bases clipped from V and 10 bases from J, the junction kept 9 bases outside the gene matches. In DNA, the CDR3 is TGTGCCAGCATTGGACAGGGAGCCTACGAGCAGTTCTTC. This encodes CASIGQGAYEQFF.

The rearrangement uses TRBV12-3 or TRBV12-4 and TRBJ2-4; tentative D call: TRBD2 (6 bases). This CDR3 spans 14 amino acids. Trimming pared 8 bases from V and 8 bases from J, leaving 19 bases between. The DNA for the CDR3 is TGTGCCAGCCAAACCCCCGAAGGGGAGGACATTCAGTACTTC. Translated, it gives CASQTPEGEDIQYF.

This clonotype appeared a few times. This chain joins TRBV6-4 and TRBJ1-1, with D perhaps matching TRBD1 (5 bases). V lost 3 bases to trimming and J lost 5 bases, with 10 bases between them. CDR1 MRHNA and CDR2 SNTAGT come from the germline V gene. The CDR3 length is 13 residues. The CDR3 DNA follows: TGTGCCAGCAGTGAGGGGGAGAGGACTGAAGCTTTCTTT. This encodes CASSEGERTEAFF.

This clonotype was seen more than once but under ten times. This chain uses TRBV10-2 with TRBJ2-5; 7 nucleotides align to TRBD2. The V and J ends lost 8 bases and 7 bases, in that order; junction bases with no gene match: 7. Germline CDR1 reads WSHSY; CDR2 reads SAAADI. This CDR3 contains 12 residues. The CDR3 loop reads CASGTTGGTQYF. CDR3 sequence (DNA): TGCGCCAGCGGGACTACCGGGGGGACCCAGTACTTC.

This clonotype is medium-sized in the sample. The V gene is TRBV7-2, the J gene TRBJ2-7, with D perhaps assigned TRBD1 or TRBD2 (7 bases each). This CDR3 is built from 15 residues. Looked up from germline, CDR1 is SGHTA and CDR2 is FQGNSA. The V gene lost 4 bases and the J gene lost 4 bases, with 17 bases spanning the gap. CDR3 sequence: CASSSRPGGVYEQYF. The CDR3 nucleotides are TGTGCCAGCAGCTCACGCCCAGGGGGGGTGTACGAGCAGTACTTC.

Sample share makes this clonotype large. CDR3 amino acids: CASRTGAGGTYEQFF. CDR3 DNA: TGTGCCAGCAGGACCGGGGCGGGGGGGACCTACGAGCAGTTCTTC. This chain links TRBV6-1 with TRBJ2-1, with 9 positions matching TRBD2. Trimming cost V 6 bases and J 10 bases; bases outside gene matches: 13. Germline V gene lookup returns CDR1 MNHNS and CDR2 SASEGT. The CDR3 has 15 residues.

In this sample, this clonotype turned up once. This chain connects TRBV11-1 to TRBJ2-1, with 11 positions matching TRBD2. The CDR3 is 16 residues long. Trimming removed 3 bases from V and 7 bases from J; junction bases left unmatched: 8. Germline CDR1 SGHAT, CDR2 FQDESV (reference sequence). The CDR3 DNA follows: TGTGCCAGCAGCTTTGGGACTAGCGGCCCTGGGAATGAGCAGTTCTTC. Its protein product is CASSFGTSGPGNEQFF.